This TCR beta chain was identified during a study of cytomegalovirus exposure and HLA in healthy donors. Broader study findings: In an earlier analysis, about 87% or about 30%: the productive usage of most TCR beta V segments. Most CMV-associated TCR beta chains appeared HLA-restricted in a later analysis. The study labeled 170 or so TCR beta chains cytomegalovirus-associated.

Concerning this clone itself: Its target is unknown. Other DNA sequences in this specimen translate into the identical CDR3.

The V gene's germline CDR1 is LGHNA and CDR2 YNFKEQ. The CDR3 runs 13 residues. The V gene lost 1 base and the J gene lost 2 bases, with 6 bases spanning the gap. PCR used 60 Vbeta primers and 13 Jbeta primers. Data came from immunoSEQ multiplex PCR; TCRdb stores just in-frame clones and leaves some out. Of about 190,000 clones in the sample, 65% to 85% were seen once. The TCR was taken from a man in his forties in good health and CMV-seropositive. This chain uses TRBV4-2 with TRBJ2-7; D uncertain. The sample consisted of PBMCs. This CDR3 is CASSQGQTYEQYF. In DNA form, the CDR3 reads TGTGCCAGCAGCCAAGGGCAGACCTACGAGCAGTACTTC.